This TCR beta chain was sequenced during a study of CD8+CD57+ T cells in acquired aplastic anemia. Of note for this clonotype: Its antigen is not identified.

Patients who underwent sequencing had shown CD8+CD57+ cell expansion by flow cytometry. With no exception, the patients had severe acquired aplastic anemia. No patient had been given any therapy when blood was sampled. Study outcomes and limitations: Both patients and controls carried the same twenty-nine CD8+ CDR3 sequences. Simpson's diversity of CD8+ cells was not significantly different in patients compared with controls.

Trimming cost V 1 base and J 3 bases; bases outside gene matches: 6. This CDR3 spans 15 amino acids. Germline CDR1 reads MGHRA; CDR2 reads YSYEKL. For CDR3 and TCR beta VDJ profiling, genomic DNA was the template used. TCRdb independently ran MiXCR on the reads; one entry per CDR3 protein. The sample contains 200,000 to 250,000 distinct CDR3 sequences, 65% of which appear only once. Sequenced material: sorted CD4+, CD8+, or CD8+CD57+ T cells (not recorded which) from PBMCs. The receptor was derived from a human donor with aplastic anemia. V usage is TRBV4-1 and J usage is TRBJ2-7; TRBD2 matches 7 bases. The chain's CDR3 is CASSQVAGEGYEQYF. CDR3 in DNA: TGCGCCAGCAGCCAAGTGGCGGGAGAAGGCTACGAGCAGTACTTC.